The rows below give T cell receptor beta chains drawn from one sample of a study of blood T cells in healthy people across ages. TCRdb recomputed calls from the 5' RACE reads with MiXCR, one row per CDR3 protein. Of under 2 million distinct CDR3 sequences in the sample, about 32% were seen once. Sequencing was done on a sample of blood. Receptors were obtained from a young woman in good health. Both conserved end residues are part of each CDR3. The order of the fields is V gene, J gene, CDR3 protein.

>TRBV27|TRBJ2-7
CATWSGGEQYF
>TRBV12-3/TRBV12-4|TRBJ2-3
CASSSRGRDTQYF
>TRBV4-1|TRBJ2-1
CASSQGIFGASGINEQFF
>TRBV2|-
CASSEAPWDYSSYEQYF
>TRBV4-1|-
CASSQGGARGSRDEQYF
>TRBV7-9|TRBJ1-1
CASSLIFPGAFF
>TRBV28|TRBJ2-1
CAISRGYTPQGEQFF
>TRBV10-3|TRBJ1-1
CAISGTGRPMVNTEAFF
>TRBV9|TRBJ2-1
CASSTRQMNYNEQFF
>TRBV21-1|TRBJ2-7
CASSKCRRGHEQYF
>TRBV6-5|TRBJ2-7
CASSYSIYGSSYEQYF
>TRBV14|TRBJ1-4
CASSQPQGTELFF
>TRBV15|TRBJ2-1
CATSRDPGVLAYNEQFF
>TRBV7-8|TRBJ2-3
CASSRKTSGDSTDTQYF
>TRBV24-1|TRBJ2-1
CATSDFSGSSYNEQFF
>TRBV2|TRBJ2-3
CATSEGDGAQYF
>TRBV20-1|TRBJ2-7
CSARDPRGTGYEQYF
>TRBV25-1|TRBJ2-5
CASNSELLSETQYF
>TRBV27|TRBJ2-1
CASGTSGAPNGNEQFF
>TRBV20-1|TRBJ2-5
CSASDPRGVQETQYF
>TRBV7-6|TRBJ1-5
CASSLAPQVNQPQHF
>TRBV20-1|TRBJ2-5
CSARLGTSGEETQYF
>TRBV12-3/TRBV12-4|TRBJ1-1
CASSLGTGGGSTEAFF
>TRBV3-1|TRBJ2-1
CASSQGEGVNEQFF
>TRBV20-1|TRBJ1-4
CSARETEGRGKLFF
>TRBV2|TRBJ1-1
CANRVAANTEAFF
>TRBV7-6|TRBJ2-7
CASMLTGVSEQYF
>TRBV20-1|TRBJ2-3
CSARSQGTDTQYF
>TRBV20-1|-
CSARDPLRGYEQYF
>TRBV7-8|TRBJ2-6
CASTSTGSGANVLTF
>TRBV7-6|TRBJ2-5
CASSRRQGAETQYF
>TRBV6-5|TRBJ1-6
CASRDRGLNSPLHF
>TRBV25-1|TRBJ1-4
CASNLRGLGEKLFF
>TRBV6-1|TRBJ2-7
CASSEGTKTSHEQYF
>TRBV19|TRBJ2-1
CATSSGSNEQFF
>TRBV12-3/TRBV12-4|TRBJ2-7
CASSFGASYEQYF
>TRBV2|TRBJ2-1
CASSGSREGEYNEQFF
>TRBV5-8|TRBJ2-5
CASSGELTGEETQYF
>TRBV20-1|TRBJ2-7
CSARDSRTGGSYEQYF
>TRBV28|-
CACEDYATLEQYF
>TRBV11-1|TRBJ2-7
CASSLFGRGSYEQYF